In this sample, the clone carrying this T cell receptor (beta chain) turned up once. The antigen is undetermined. The data were taken from a study of blood T cells in healthy people across ages. Study-level information: Template switching caught about one barcoded beta molecule for each two T cells. Findings of the study overall: Older age coincided with a roughly linear decline in TCR beta diversity per million T cells.

Trimming cost V 4 bases and J 4 bases, with 10 bases left between them. CDR1 MNHEY and CDR2 SMNVEV come from the germline V gene (reference sequence). This CDR3 has 14 amino acids. In each sample, at least 6 million PBMCs were isolated. Then a second PCR, running roughly 7 to 11 cycles, was carried out with a sample-barcoded 5' primer and a J-beta primer mix. One entry per CDR3 protein results from TCRdb running MiXCR on the 5' RACE reads. The sample has about 1,400,000 distinct CDR3 sequences, approximately 42% seen once. The source is a woman between 18 and 30 years old in good health. Sequenced sample: blood. The chain combines TRBV27 with TRBJ1-4; perhaps TRBD1 as D (5 bases). The CDR3, as DNA: TGTGCCAGCAGTTCCCGGGACGGTAATGAAAAACTGTTTTTT. Residues: CASSSRDGNEKLFF.